This entry features one T cell receptor (beta chain) sequence. Its specificity is not known. TCRdb's table, derived via immunoSEQ multiplex PCR, lists solely in-frame clones and lacks some. The table shows more than 75,000 clones, with roughly four fifths occurring only once. The data are from a study of radiation and T cells in renal cell carcinoma. The sample's time point: baseline pretreatment blood. Regarding treatment: 15 Gy SBRT to primary tumor, nephrectomy 4 weeks later. Study results and caveats: Top tumor clonotypes rose in blood 2 weeks post-radiation, then contracted.

The sample in question was blood, obtained from a patient whose treatment included radiotherapy and nephrectomy. This receptor was taken from a man aged 55 to 70 with renal cell carcinoma.

The CDR3 loop reads CASSRGLFSYEQYF. CDR3 bases: TGTGCCAGCAGCCGAGGACTCTTTTCATACGAGCAGTACTTC. The V and J genes are TRBV7-2 and TRBJ2-7; TRBD2 is a possible D gene (5 bases). This CDR3 is built from 14 residues. The ends were cut back, 5 bases at V and 4 bases at J, with 15 bases in the middle. Germline CDR1 is SGHTA and CDR2 is FQGNSA.